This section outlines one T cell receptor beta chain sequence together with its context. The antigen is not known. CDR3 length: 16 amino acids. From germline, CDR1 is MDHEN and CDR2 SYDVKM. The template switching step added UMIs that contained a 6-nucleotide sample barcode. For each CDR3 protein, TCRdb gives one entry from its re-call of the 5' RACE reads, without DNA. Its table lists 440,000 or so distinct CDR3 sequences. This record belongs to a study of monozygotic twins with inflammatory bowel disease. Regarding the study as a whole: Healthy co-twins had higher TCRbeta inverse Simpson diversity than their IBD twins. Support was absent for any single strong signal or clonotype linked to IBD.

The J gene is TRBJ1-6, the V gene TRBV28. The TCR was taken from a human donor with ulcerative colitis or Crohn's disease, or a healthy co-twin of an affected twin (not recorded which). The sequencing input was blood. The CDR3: CASSLGRFPLGSPLHF.